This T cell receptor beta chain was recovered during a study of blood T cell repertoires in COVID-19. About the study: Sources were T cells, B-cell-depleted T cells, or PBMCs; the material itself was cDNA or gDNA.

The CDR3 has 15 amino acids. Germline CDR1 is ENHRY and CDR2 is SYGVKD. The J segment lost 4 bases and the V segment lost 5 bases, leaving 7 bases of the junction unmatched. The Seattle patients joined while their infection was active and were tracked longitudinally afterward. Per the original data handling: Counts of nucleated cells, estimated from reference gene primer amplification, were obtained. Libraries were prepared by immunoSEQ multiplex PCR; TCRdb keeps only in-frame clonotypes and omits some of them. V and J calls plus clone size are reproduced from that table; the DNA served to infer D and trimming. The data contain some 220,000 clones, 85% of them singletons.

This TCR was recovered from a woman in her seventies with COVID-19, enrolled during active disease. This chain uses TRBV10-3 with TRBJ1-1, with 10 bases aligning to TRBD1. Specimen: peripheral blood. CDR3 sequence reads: CAISLDRGKSTEAFF. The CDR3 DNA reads TGTGCCATCAGTTTGGACAGGGGGAAGAGCACTGAAGCTTTCTTT.